This T cell receptor (beta chain) was obtained from a study of immune evolution from preneoplasia to lung adenocarcinoma. Across the study: HLA loss of heterozygosity: about 7% AIS, about 15% MIA, over 30% ADC, none AAH. Findings and limits, study-wide: T cell clonality was higher in KRAS-mutant than EGFR-mutant or wild-type nodules. Top clone frequencies peaked in normal lung, apparently declining through invasive adenocarcinoma. Clonality was highest in normal lung, lower in later-stage lesions apparently.

This CDR3 is built from 14 residues. The germline V and J ends were trimmed by 6 bases and 8 bases, with 14 bases remaining between them. Germline V gene lookup returns CDR1 MNHNS and CDR2 SASEGT. A word on this clone: Its antigen is still unknown.

Some clones are missing from TCRdb's copy, which holds only in-frame ones; the method was immunoSEQ multiplex PCR. This sample has about 11,000 clones, with about four fifths found just once. This receptor was obtained from a person between 60 and 80 years old with lung adenocarcinoma. Sequenced input: FFPE minimally invasive lung adenocarcinoma tissue. V and J are TRBV6-1 and TRBJ1-6; possible D gene TRBD1, 5 bases. The CDR3 region has the DNA TGTGCCAGCAGCGATCCGGGACGCTATTCACCCCTCCACTTT. Its translation is CASSDPGRYSPLHF.